The next 11 T cell receptor beta chains were all read from a single sample in a study of early T cells in non-severe SARS-CoV-2 infection. From the 5' RACE reads, TCRdb called clonotypes with MiXCR, one entry per CDR3 protein. Among tens of thousands of distinct CDR3 sequences listed, around 7.7% were seen once. This specimen consisted of whole blood, obtained at baseline. These TCRs come from an adult who was a healthcare worker with PCR-confirmed SARS-CoV-2 infection or an uninfected control (not recorded which).

The chain has TRBV7-9 and TRBJ1-1; D not resolved. Germline V gene sequence: CDR1 SEHNR, CDR2 FQNEAQ (reference sequence). The CDR3 contains 15 residues. Trimming took off 1 base at V and 2 bases at J, with 11 bases between the two ends. The CDR3 nucleotides read TGTGCCAGCAGCTTAGGGATGACGGGAAACACTGAAGCTTTCTTT. Its translation: CASSLGMTGNTEAFF.

This clonotype turned up a few times. The chain carries TRBV10-1 and TRBJ2-5, with D perhaps being TRBD1 or TRBD2 (5 bases each). Germline-derived CDR1 and CDR2 are WNHNN and SYGVQD (reference sequence). The CDR3 is 17 amino acids. V shed 5 bases and J shed 2 bases, with 21 bases lying between them. CDR3 amino acids: CASSSHRQGVGQETQYF. The CDR3 DNA reads TGCGCCAGCAGTTCCCACCGGCAGGGAGTGGGGCAAGAGACCCAGTACTTC.

The chain carries TRBV7-2 and TRBJ2-4, with TRBD2 matching over 9 bases. CDR1 and CDR2 from the germline V gene are SGHTA and FQGNSA. Unmatched junction bases numbered 8, after V lost 3 bases and J lost 2 bases. The CDR3 covers 17 residues. The DNA of the CDR3 is TGTGCCAGCAGCTTTTTGTCGCGGGAGGGCTCCAAAAACATTCAGTACTTC. It codes for CASSFLSREGSKNIQYF.

In its sample, this clonotype was seen a few times. The chain joins TRBV18 to TRBJ1-3; unclear D gene. Trimming shortened V by 3 bases and J by 2 bases, and 11 bases separated the two germline ends. Germline V gene sequence: CDR1 KGHSH, CDR2 LQKENI. The CDR3 runs to 15 residues. This CDR3 is CASSPPASTGNTIYF. DNA of the CDR3: TGTGCCAGCTCACCGCCTGCGTCCACTGGAAACACCATATATTTT.

This clonotype was picked up many times. The CDR3 protein is CASGWTSGAQETQYF. The CDR3 bases are TGTGCCAGCGGATGGACTAGCGGGGCCCAAGAGACCCAGTACTTC. This chain joins TRBV2 and TRBJ2-5, with 12 bases lining up with TRBD2. Germline V gives CDR1 SNHLY, CDR2 FYNNEI. There are 15 residues in the CDR3. V was clipped by 8 bases and J by 1 base; unmatched bases: 5.

The rearrangement joins TRBV7-9 to TRBJ2-5; the D gene is possibly TRBD1 (5 bases). There are 15 residues in the CDR3. Trimming pared 1 base from V and 0 bases from J, leaving 9 bases between. Germline CDR1 SEHNR, CDR2 FQNEAQ (reference sequence). This CDR3 is CASSLVREYQETQYF. The CDR3 DNA follows: TGTGCCAGCAGCTTAGTCAGGGAATACCAAGAGACCCAGTACTTC.

This clonotype was seen a handful of times. The J gene is TRBJ2-1, the V gene TRBV24-1, with D perhaps TRBD2 (5 bases). Per germline, CDR1 KGHDR and CDR2 SFDVKD. The CDR3 has 13 residues. The V and J ends lost 9 bases and 0 bases respectively, with 8 bases between them. CDR3 region: CATRGSSYNEQFF. DNA of the CDR3: TGTGCCACCCGGGGTAGCTCCTACAATGAGCAGTTCTTC.

In DNA, the CDR3 is TGCAGTGCTAGCCCCCTTGTCTTTGGCGGGAGGGAGGAAGAGCAGTACTTC. Its protein product is CSASPLVFGGREEEQYF. The genes are TRBV20-1 and TRBJ2-7; 9 bases agree with TRBD2. The CDR3 length is 17 residues. Germline V gene sequence: CDR1 DFQATT, CDR2 SNEGSKA (reference sequence). The junction had 19 bases not matched to a gene; V was cut back by 3 bases and J by 7 bases.

This clonotype was observed a handful of times. DNA of the CDR3: TGCAGCGTCGCGGGACAGTTGGATACGCAGTATTTT. Translating gives CSVAGQLDTQYF. The genes are TRBV29-1 and TRBJ2-3; D is perhaps TRBD1 (7 bases). Germline CDR1 SQVTM, CDR2 ANQGSEA. V was pared by 6 bases and J by 6 bases, with 13 bases between. This CDR3 is 12 amino acids long.

This clonotype occurred a few times. The V gene is TRBV5-8, the J gene TRBJ1-1; D is possibly TRBD1 (5 bases). Trimming took off 0 bases at V and 4 bases at J, with 13 bases between the two ends. CDR1 and CDR2 (germline): SGHTS, YDEGEE. The CDR3 contains 15 residues. Here the CDR3 DNA reads TGTGCCAGCAGCTTGGAAGGGGCCGTGGCCACTGAAGCTTTCTTT. Protein sequence: CASSLEGAVATEAFF.

The table lists this clonotype with many counts. The rearrangement links TRBV6-1 to TRBJ2-7; TRBD2 matches at 10 bases. The V segment lost 6 bases and the J segment 4 bases; nucleotides outside the gene matches: 9. This CDR3 has 15 amino acids. CDR1 MNHNS and CDR2 SASEGT come from the germline V gene. The CDR3, as DNA: TGTGCCAGCAGAGAAAGCGGGAGGGCCCCTTACGAGCAGTACTTC. This encodes CASRESGRAPYEQYF.